This TCR beta chain was retrieved from a study of blood T cell repertoires in COVID-19. Study summary: Samples came from the United States, Italy and Spain, spanning acute and convalescent COVID-19. PBMCs, B-cell-depleted T cells, or T cells were the source of the cDNA or gDNA that made up the material.

Remarks on this clone: Distinct nucleotide sequences in the sample also encode this CDR3.

Authors' data handling: From reference gene primer amplification, estimates of nucleated cell counts were derived. Generated by immunoSEQ multiplex PCR, the TCRdb table keeps only in-frame clones and is missing some. The DNA was the basis for D and trimming; V, J and clone size are from that table. This sample has about 44,000 clones, with over 65% found just once. Per germline, CDR1 MNHEY and CDR2 SVGAGI. The CDR3 has 15 amino acids. Trimming took 7 bases from V and 0 from J, leaving 13 bases between them. The receptor's source is a man at least 80 years old with acute or convalescent COVID-19. J is TRBJ2-1 and V is TRBV6-5, with D possibly being TRBD1 (6 bases). Sequenced material: peripheral blood. The CDR3 loop reads CASIKGGSSYNEQFF. Written as DNA, the CDR3 is TGTGCCAGCATTAAAGGGGGAAGCTCCTACAATGAGCAGTTCTTC.